These 16 T cell receptor beta chains were all obtained from the same sample, sequenced in a study of cytomegalovirus exposure and HLA in healthy donors. This PCR relied on a set of 60 Vbeta primers and 13 Jbeta primers. Sequencing used immunoSEQ multiplex PCR; TCRdb keeps in-frame clones, though not all of them. Here the sample spans about 150,000 clones, about four fifths being singletons. Sequenced: PBMCs. Every receptor here comes from a man over 45 in good health and CMV-seropositive.

With respect to this clone: Other DNA sequences in this sample translate to the same CDR3. The chain couples TRBV30 to TRBJ2-5; possible D gene TRBD2, 6 bases. The ends were cut back, 0 bases at V and 5 bases at J, with 10 bases in the middle. The CDR3 contains 13 residues. In germline, CDR1 is GTSNPN, CDR2 SVGIG (reference sequence). The CDR3 sequence: CAWSVWAGETQYF. DNA of the CDR3: TGTGCCTGGAGTGTATGGGCGGGGGAGACCCAGTACTTC.

The chain recombines TRBV10-1 with TRBJ2-5; the D gene is possibly TRBD2 (5 bases). This CDR3 is built from 13 residues. Trimming cost V 3 bases and J 5 bases, with 10 bases left between them. In germline, CDR1 is WNHNN, CDR2 SYGVQD (reference sequence). CDR3 DNA sequence: TGCGCCAGCAGTGACCGGGGTTTTGAGACCCAGTACTTC. It codes for CASSDRGFETQYF.

This clone occurred a few times. J is TRBJ2-7 and V is TRBV5-1; TRBD2 matches 9 bases. The junction had 8 bases not matched to a gene; V was cut back by 1 base and J by 3 bases. Germline V lookup: CDR1 SGHRS, CDR2 YFSETQ. This CDR3 spans 16 amino acids. CDR3 bases: TGCGCCAGCAGCTTGAGTGGCGGGACTAGCTTCTACGAGCAGTACTTC. Translation gives CASSLSGGTSFYEQYF.

The rearrangement uses TRBV19 and TRBJ2-2, with 15 bases matching TRBD2. The J segment lost 0 bases and the V segment lost 5 bases, leaving 7 bases of the junction unmatched. This CDR3 is built from 19 residues. Looked up from germline, CDR1 is LNHDA and CDR2 is SQIVND (reference sequence). The chain's CDR3 is CASSVPGLAGGSNTGELFF. CDR3 nucleotide sequence: TGTGCCAGTAGTGTACCGGGACTAGCGGGAGGATCGAACACCGGGGAGCTGTTTTTT.

This chain connects TRBV7-6 to TRBJ2-7; TRBD1 agrees at 7 bases. This CDR3 has 14 amino acids. With V trimmed by 5 bases and J by 0 bases, 4 bases remained unmatched. Germline CDR1 reads SGHVS; CDR2 reads FNYEAQ. The CDR3 loop reads CASSPDRSSYEQYF. In DNA form, the CDR3 reads TGTGCCAGCAGCCCGGACAGGAGCTCCTACGAGCAGTACTTC.

CDR3 nucleotides: TGTGCCAGCAGCCCGACTAGCGGGAGTGATACGCAGTATTTT. Its translation: CASSPTSGSDTQYF. The chain has TRBV7-6 and TRBJ2-3; 12 nucleotides align to TRBD2. Germline assignment: CDR1 SGHVS and CDR2 FNYEAQ. The CDR3 length is 14 residues. With 5 bases clipped from V and 6 bases from J, the junction kept 3 bases outside the gene matches.

The V call is TRBV30, the J call TRBJ2-5; 8 bases match TRBD2. This CDR3 contains 15 residues. V lost 0 bases to trimming and J lost 3 bases; unmatched junction nucleotides: 6. Germline loops: CDR1 GTSNPN, CDR2 SVGIG (reference sequence). CDR3 region: CAWSVRGLVEETQYF. CDR3 coding DNA: TGTGCCTGGAGTGTAAGGGGACTAGTCGAAGAGACCCAGTACTTC.

The chain joins TRBV10-3 to TRBJ2-1; 9 bases align to TRBD2. The germline V gene encodes CDR1 ENHRY and CDR2 SYGVKD. V gave up 4 bases and J gave up 7 bases; unmatched junction bases: 5. The CDR3 has 14 amino acids. This chain's CDR3 is CAISGLAEQNEQFF. DNA for the CDR3: TGTGCCATCAGTGGACTAGCGGAGCAGAATGAGCAGTTCTTC.

The chain has TRBV18 and TRBJ1-1; possible D gene TRBD1, 5 bases. The CDR3 contains 17 residues. Germline assignment: CDR1 KGHSH and CDR2 LQKENI. Trimming pared 1 base from V and 2 bases from J, leaving 17 bases between. Here the CDR3 DNA reads TGTGCCAGCTCACCACGCAGGGACCGGGGGGATAACACTGAAGCTTTCTTT. Amino acids: CASSPRRDRGDNTEAFF.

The chain links TRBV10-3 to TRBJ2-1; 15 nucleotides line up with TRBD2. This CDR3 contains 15 residues. Germline V gene sequence: CDR1 ENHRY, CDR2 SYGVKD. Trimming at V came to 6 bases and at J to 7 bases, leaving 4 bases not matched to a gene. This CDR3 reads CAIRRTSGRANEQFF. The CDR3 region has the DNA TGTGCCATCAGGAGGACTAGCGGGAGGGCTAATGAGCAGTTCTTC.

This sequence joins TRBV7-3 and TRBJ2-2; perhaps TRBD1 as D (6 bases). The CDR3 runs to 13 residues. Trimming cost V 6 bases and J 5 bases, with 10 bases left between them. Germline CDR1 SGHTA, CDR2 FQGTGA. The CDR3 spells CASREGTTGELFF. The CDR3 DNA reads as TGTGCCAGCAGGGAAGGGACAACCGGGGAGCTGTTTTTT.

J is TRBJ1-2 and V is TRBV27; D might be TRBD1 (6 bases). The germline V gene encodes CDR1 MNHEY and CDR2 SMNVEV (reference sequence). Trimming cost V 6 bases and J 4 bases, with 15 bases left between them. CDR3 size: 14 residues. CDR3 sequence: CASSRQQGRYGYTF. The CDR3 DNA reads as TGTGCCAGCAGCCGTCAACAGGGTCGCTATGGCTACACCTTC.

The genes are TRBV30 and TRBJ1-1; a weak D match, TRBD1 (6 bases). The ends were cut back, 1 base at V and 5 bases at J, with 11 bases in the middle. The CDR3 contains 13 residues. The germline gives CDR1 GTSNPN, CDR2 SVGIG (reference sequence). The CDR3 DNA reads as TGTGCCTGGAGTGAACAAAGGGGGACTGAAGCTTTCTTT. It translates to CAWSEQRGTEAFF.

This chain links TRBV10-1 with TRBJ2-7; 7 bases fit TRBD2. The CDR3 contains 13 residues. The junction had 9 bases not matched to a gene; V was cut back by 6 bases and J by 7 bases. The V gene's germline CDR1 is WNHNN and CDR2 SYGVQD (reference sequence). The CDR3 here is CASSLGEGGEQYF. CDR3 DNA sequence: TGCGCCAGCAGCCTCGGGGAGGGCGGGGAGCAGTACTTC.

The chain uses TRBV5-1 and TRBJ2-7; TRBD1 matches 7 bases. This CDR3 has 14 amino acids. V was clipped by 4 bases and J by 1 base; unmatched bases: 5. Looked up from germline, CDR1 is SGHRS and CDR2 is YFSETQ. CDR3 residues: CASSIRQGSYEQYF. CDR3 bases: TGCGCCAGCAGCATTAGACAGGGATCCTACGAGCAGTACTTC. The variable domain in full, completed from reference TRBV5-1 and TRBJ2-7, reads KAGVTQTPRYLIKTRGQQVTLSCSPISGHRSVSWYQQTPGQGLQFLFEYFSETQRNKGNFPGRFSGRQFSNSRSEMNVSTLELGDSALYLCASSIRQGSYEQYFGPGTRLTVT.

The V gene is TRBV7-9, the J gene TRBJ1-6; the D gene is possibly TRBD1 (6 bases). The CDR3 is 15 amino acids. From germline, CDR1 is SEHNR and CDR2 FQNEAQ (reference sequence). Trimming cost V 6 bases and J 5 bases, with 14 bases left between them. The CDR3 spells CASRDGQLDNSPLHF. CDR3 DNA sequence: TGTGCCAGCAGGGACGGACAGCTAGATAATTCACCCCTCCACTTT. The entire variable domain, with the rest obtained from reference TRBV7-9 and TRBJ1-6, is as follows: DTGVSQNPRHKITKRGQNVTFRCDPISEHNRLYWYRQTLGQGPEFLTYFQNEAQLEKSRLLSDRFSAERPKGSFSTLEIQRTEQGDSAMYLCASRDGQLDNSPLHFGNGTRLTVT.